The 26 T cell receptor beta chains presented below share a single source sample, sequenced in a study of OX40 agonist ivuxolimab in advanced cancers. Using immunoSEQ multiplex PCR, the repertoire was profiled, and TCRdb retains in-frame clones only, with some absent. There are 69,000 or so clones in the sample; about 87% occur only once, and around 0.53% lies in the top ten. The source material was CD4+ or CD8+ T cells sorted from blood, sampled in a trial of the OX40 agonist ivuxolimab. Receptor source: an adult with an advanced solid tumor such as melanoma, head and neck, liver or kidney cancer.

The chain couples TRBV30 to TRBJ1-3, with D hard to call. Between the trimmed V and J ends, which lost 0 bases and 0 bases, there was a span of 12 bases. Per germline, CDR1 GTSNPN and CDR2 SVGIG (reference sequence). The CDR3 extends over 16 amino acids. DNA of the CDR3: TGTGCCTGGAGTGTACCCTTAGGATACTCTGGAAACACCATATATTTT. This codes for CAWSVPLGYSGNTIYF. Full variable domain (remainder filled in from reference TRBV30 and TRBJ1-3): SQTIHQWPATLVQPVGSPLSLECTVEGTSNPNLYWYRQAAGRGLQLLFYSVGIGQISSEVPQNLSASRPQDRQFILSSKKLLLSDSGFYLCAWSVPLGYSGNTIYFGEGSWLTVV.

The genes are TRBV6-5 and TRBJ2-3; D ambiguous. V lost 2 bases and J 1 base, leaving 10 bases between the germline ends. This CDR3 is built from 15 residues. Per the germline V gene, CDR1 is MNHEY and CDR2 is SVGAGI. The CDR3 loop reads CASSYGNRGTDTQYF. The CDR3 region has the DNA TGTGCCAGCAGTTACGGGAATCGCGGCACAGATACGCAGTATTTT.

This chain connects TRBV18 to TRBJ1-6; no definite D call. This CDR3 has 13 amino acids. Germline CDR1 is KGHSH and CDR2 is LQKENI. The V gene lost 6 bases and the J gene lost 7 bases, with 10 bases spanning the gap. CDR3: CASSSQRNSPLHF. In nucleotides, the CDR3 is TGTGCCAGCTCGTCCCAGAGGAATTCACCCCTCCACTTT.

This chain connects TRBV28 to TRBJ2-5; D is undetermined. V was clipped by 8 bases and J by 5 bases, with 3 bases between them. This CDR3 has 9 residues. Germline CDR1 is MDHEN and CDR2 is SYDVKM. The CDR3 region is CASGETQYF. The CDR3 DNA reads as TGTGCCAGCGGGGAGACCCAGTACTTC.

The chain carries TRBV21-1 and TRBJ2-2; the table's D call of TRBD1 was not tested on the DNA. TRBV21-1 is noted as a pseudogene. The CDR3 spans 14 residues. The CDR3 nucleotides read TGTGCCAGCAGCAGGACAGGCCTCACCGGGGAGCTGTTTTTT. It translates to CASSRTGLTGELFF.

J is TRBJ2-3 and V is TRBV5-6, with a possible D match to TRBD2 (6 bases). From germline, CDR1 is SGHDT and CDR2 YYEEEE. This CDR3 is built from 16 residues. Trimming took off 0 bases at V and 3 bases at J, with 14 bases between the two ends. This chain's CDR3 is CASSLDWGELTDTQYF. As DNA, the CDR3 is TGTGCCAGCAGCTTGGATTGGGGGGAGCTTACAGATACGCAGTATTTT.

The rearrangement links TRBV12-5 to TRBJ1-5; D remains ambiguous. The V gene lost 7 bases and the J gene lost 11 bases, with 15 bases spanning the gap. Germline-derived CDR1 and CDR2 are LGHNT and FRNRAP. The length of the CDR3 is 12 residues. CDR3 sequence: CASAHDYPAQHF. The CDR3 bases are TGTGCTAGTGCCCACGACTACCCGGCCCAGCATTTT.

V is TRBV5-1 and J is TRBJ1-1; TRBD1 matches 8 bases. The CDR3 is made up of 14 amino acids. Looked up from germline, CDR1 is SGHRS and CDR2 is YFSETQ. With V trimmed by 7 bases and J by 0 bases, 5 bases remained unmatched. CDR3: CASEGQGVNTEAFF. The CDR3 DNA reads TGCGCCAGCGAAGGACAGGGAGTGAACACTGAAGCTTTCTTT.

The chain is built from TRBV30 and TRBJ1-1; TRBD1 might be the D (6 bases). This CDR3 has 20 amino acids. Germline V gives CDR1 GTSNPN, CDR2 SVGIG (reference sequence). The V end was cut by 2 bases, the J end by 5 bases, with 33 bases between. The CDR3 loop reads CAWSRGVFIGGPQSGTEAFF. CDR3 sequence (DNA): TGTGCCTGGAGTAGAGGGGTGTTTATAGGGGGACCTCAAAGCGGTACTGAAGCTTTCTTT.

V usage is TRBV14 and J usage is TRBJ1-2; 9 bases map to TRBD1. The CDR3 extends over 16 amino acids. The V gene end was trimmed by 6 bases and the J gene end by 0 bases; junction bases not matched to a gene: 8. Looked up from germline, CDR1 is SGHDN and CDR2 is FVKESK. The CDR3 here is CASRPGTGPSNYGYTF. The CDR3 nucleotides read TGTGCCAGCAGGCCCGGGACAGGGCCCTCTAACTATGGCTACACCTTC.

The chain employs TRBV6-5 and TRBJ2-5, with a weak D call TRBD1 (5 bases). The V gene's germline CDR1 is MNHEY and CDR2 SVGAGI. The CDR3 is 13 residues long. V dropped 6 bases and J dropped 5 bases, with 13 bases sitting between them. The DNA for the CDR3 is TGTGCCAGCAGGACTGGGGCGCGTGAGACCCAGTACTTC. Translation gives CASRTGARETQYF.

This clone was counted a single time. The J gene is TRBJ2-5, the V gene TRBV4-1; tentatively, D is TRBD2 (5 bases). CDR1 is MGHRA, CDR2 YSYEKL, per germline. CDR3 length equals 15 residues. Trimming took off 0 bases at V and 5 bases at J, with 13 bases between the two ends. CDR3 bases: TGCGCCAGCAGCCAAGATCGGGATAGCCTGGAGACCCAGTACTTC. As protein: CASSQDRDSLETQYF.

This chain connects TRBV19 to TRBJ2-7; no firm D call. The CDR3 totals 13 residues. V dropped 3 bases and J dropped 2 bases, with 8 bases sitting between them. Germline-derived CDR1 and CDR2 are LNHDA and SQIVND (reference sequence). This chain's CDR3 is CASSIGKAYEQYF. For the CDR3, the DNA is TGTGCCAGTAGTATTGGCAAAGCCTACGAGCAGTACTTC.

The V gene is TRBV5-1, the J gene TRBJ2-2; possibly TRBD2 for D (7 bases). Trimming left V 0 bases short and J 2 bases short, with 17 bases between. CDR3 length equals 18 residues. Germline assignment: CDR1 SGHRS and CDR2 YFSETQ. CDR3 in amino acids: CASSLAGGRRINTGELFF. As DNA, the CDR3 is TGCGCCAGCAGCTTGGCCGGGGGGCGAAGGATTAACACCGGGGAGCTGTTTTTT.

The chain recombines TRBV9 with TRBJ1-5; TRBD1 matches at 8 bases. Germline V gives CDR1 SGDLS, CDR2 YYNGEE. The CDR3 loop spans 15 amino acids. V shed 4 bases, J shed 5 bases, and the junction held 8 bases outside the gene matches. CDR3 in amino acids: CASSLGTGRDQPQHF. The DNA for the CDR3 is TGTGCCAGCAGCCTCGGGACAGGCCGAGATCAGCCCCAGCATTTT.

The chain joins TRBV6-1 to TRBJ1-1; D may be TRBD1 (5 bases). With 8 bases removed from V and 1 base from J, the gap between germline ends came to 11 bases. Germline V gene sequence: CDR1 MNHNS, CDR2 SASEGT. CDR3 length equals 13 residues. The CDR3 loop reads CASGGTENTEAFF. CDR3 in DNA: TGTGCCAGCGGTGGGACGGAGAACACTGAAGCTTTCTTT.

The V and J genes are TRBV19 and TRBJ1-2; TRBD1 matches at 7 bases. The CDR3 is 13 amino acids. J gave up 2 bases and V 6 bases, and 3 bases lay outside the gene matches. Germline V gene data show CDR1 as LNHDA and CDR2 as SQIVND (reference sequence). The CDR3 protein is CASRDRINYGYTF. The CDR3 DNA reads as TGTGCCAGTAGGGACAGGATAAACTATGGCTACACCTTC.

This clone appeared once. This sequence joins TRBV7-8 and TRBJ1-1; tentative D call: TRBD1 (6 bases). The length of the CDR3 is 13 residues. Germline V gene sequence: CDR1 SGHVS, CDR2 FQNEAQ. The V end was cut by 5 bases, the J end by 7 bases, with 14 bases between. The CDR3 protein is CASSIRVQGEAFF. The CDR3 DNA reads TGTGCCAGCAGCATTAGGGTACAGGGTGAAGCTTTCTTT. Drawing the rest from reference TRBV7-8 and TRBJ1-1, the complete variable domain is GAGVSQSPRYKVAKRGQDVALRCDPISGHVSLFWYQQALGQGPEFLTYFQNEAQLDKSGLPSDRFFAERPEGSVSTLKIQRTQQEDSAVYLCASSIRVQGEAFFGQGTRLTVV.

The rearrangement uses TRBV4-1 and TRBJ2-5; 9 nucleotides line up with TRBD1. Germline CDR1 is MGHRA and CDR2 is YSYEKL. Losses at the gene ends were 1 base for V and 4 bases for J; bases not matched to a gene: 4. The CDR3 length is 15 residues. The CDR3 here is CASSQGDREGETQYF. The CDR3 DNA reads TGCGCCAGCAGCCAAGGGGACAGGGAAGGAGAGACCCAGTACTTC.

This rearrangement joins TRBV11-2 to TRBJ2-5; 9 bases line up with TRBD2. J gave up 7 bases and V 5 bases, and 11 bases lay outside the gene matches. In germline, CDR1 is SGHAT, CDR2 FQNNGV. This CDR3 has 15 amino acids. The CDR3 sequence is CASSPGLAGDGTQYF. DNA for the CDR3: TGTGCCAGCAGCCCCGGGTTAGCGGGGGACGGGACCCAGTACTTC.

The chain recombines TRBV18 with TRBJ1-6; D unresolved. V shed 3 bases and J shed 6 bases, with 9 bases lying between them. Germline CDR1 is KGHSH and CDR2 is LQKENI. This CDR3 is 14 amino acids long. The DNA for the CDR3 is TGTGCCAGCTCACCGGGGTTATCTAATTCACCCCTCCACTTT. Amino acids: CASSPGLSNSPLHF.

The rearrangement links TRBV29-1 to TRBJ2-3; D call uncertain. Germline assignment: CDR1 SQVTM and CDR2 ANQGSEA. The CDR3 is made up of 14 amino acids. Deletions cut 4 bases from V and 0 bases from J, with 11 bases between. CDR3 DNA sequence: TGCAGCGTTGTTGAGACGGCTAGCACAGATACGCAGTATTTT. This translates into CSVVETASTDTQYF.

V usage is TRBV2 and J usage is TRBJ2-2; D possibly corresponds to TRBD1 (6 bases). This CDR3 has 13 residues. With 6 bases removed from V and 2 bases from J, the gap between germline ends came to 7 bases. Germline-derived CDR1 and CDR2 are SNHLY and FYNNEI. The CDR3 DNA reads TGTGCCAGCAGGGGACAAAACACCGGGGAGCTGTTTTTT. The encoded protein is CASRGQNTGELFF. The full variable domain, in which reference TRBV2 and TRBJ2-2 provide the parts outside the CDR3, is EPEVTQTPSHQVTQMGQEVILRCVPISNHLYFYWYRQILGQKVEFLVSFYNNEISEKSEIFDDQFSVERPDGSNFTLKIRSTKLEDSAMYFCASRGQNTGELFFGEGSRLTVL.

This clone was counted once. The chain links TRBV27 to TRBJ2-7; perhaps TRBD1 as D (5 bases). Per germline, CDR1 MNHEY and CDR2 SMNVEV (reference sequence). The CDR3 extends over 14 amino acids. Trimming left V 4 bases short and J 0 bases short, with 10 bases between. CDR3 coding DNA: TGTGCCAGCAGTTGGACATATGACTCCTACGAGCAGTACTTC. Encoded protein: CASSWTYDSYEQYF.

This chain connects TRBV11-2 to TRBJ2-5; the D gene is possibly TRBD2 (5 bases). TRBJ2-7 explains the end of the DNA better; the J call may be wrong. Looked up from germline, CDR1 is SGHAT and CDR2 is FQNNGV. CDR3 length: 15 amino acids. DNA of the CDR3: TGTGCCAGCAACTTTGGACTTACCTTTTCCTACGAGCAGTACTTC. It yields the protein CASNFGLTFSYEQYF.

The CDR3: CSAIKMGEQYF. CDR3 DNA: TGCAGTGCTATTAAGATGGGCGAGCAGTACTTC. The rearrangement uses TRBV20-1 and TRBJ2-7; D call uncertain. This CDR3 is built from 11 residues. With 4 bases removed from V and 6 bases from J, the gap between germline ends came to 10 bases. CDR1 and CDR2 from the germline V gene are DFQATT and SNEGSKA (reference sequence).